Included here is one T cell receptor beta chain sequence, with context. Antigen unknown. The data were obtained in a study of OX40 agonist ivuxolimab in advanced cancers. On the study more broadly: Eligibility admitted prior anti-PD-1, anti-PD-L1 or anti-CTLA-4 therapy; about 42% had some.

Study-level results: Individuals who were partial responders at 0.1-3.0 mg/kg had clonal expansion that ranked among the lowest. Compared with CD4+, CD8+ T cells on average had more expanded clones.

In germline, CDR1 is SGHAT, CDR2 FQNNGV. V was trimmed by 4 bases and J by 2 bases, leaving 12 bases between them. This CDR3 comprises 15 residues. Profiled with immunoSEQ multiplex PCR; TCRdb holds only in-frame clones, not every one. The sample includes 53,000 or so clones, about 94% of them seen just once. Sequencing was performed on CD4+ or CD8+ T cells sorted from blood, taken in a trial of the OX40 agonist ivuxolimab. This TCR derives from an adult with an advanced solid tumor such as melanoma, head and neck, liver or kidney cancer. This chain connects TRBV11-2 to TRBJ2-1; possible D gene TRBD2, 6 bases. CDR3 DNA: TGTGCCAGCAGCTCGGGAGAGGGCACCTACAATGAGCAGTTCTTC. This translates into CASSSGEGTYNEQFF.